These 3 T cell receptor beta chains were all obtained from the same sample, sequenced in a study of cytomegalovirus exposure and HLA in healthy donors. A multiplex PCR was run with 60 Vbeta primers and 13 Jbeta primers. Produced via immunoSEQ multiplex PCR; TCRdb's table is partial and in-frame only. The sample lists some 200,000 clones, more than 80% occurring once. Sequenced material: PBMCs. Receptors originate from a woman in her 50s in good health and CMV-seropositive.

This clone was seen only once. At one end the junction does not follow the germline gene, possibly because of a read error. J is TRBJ1-5 and V is TRBV7-2; weak D call: TRBD1 (5 bases). Germline V gives CDR1 SGHTA, CDR2 FQGNSA. The CDR3 is 14 amino acids. The CDR3 DNA is TGTGCCAGCAGCCGAACAGGACCGAATCGGCCCCAGCATTTT. Residues: CASSRTGPNRPQHF.

The J gene is TRBJ2-7, the V gene TRBV6-6, with 8 bases matching TRBD2. CDR3 length: 16 residues. Germline V gene data show CDR1 as MNHNY and CDR2 as SVGAGI (reference sequence). Losses at the gene ends were 0 bases for V and 6 bases for J; bases not matched to a gene: 10. CDR3 amino acids: CASSYSISGDRREQYF. The CDR3 DNA reads as TGTGCCAGCAGTTACTCAATTAGCGGGGACCGTCGCGAGCAGTACTTC.

The table lists this clone with a count of one. The chain combines TRBV28 with TRBJ2-1; a weak D match, TRBD2 (6 bases). Trimming took off 5 bases at V and 2 bases at J, with 10 bases between the two ends. The CDR3 covers 14 residues. Germline-derived CDR1 and CDR2 are MDHEN and SYDVKM. CDR3 loop: CASSTGGPYNEQFF. The CDR3 coding sequence is TGTGCCAGCAGTACCGGGGGTCCCTACAATGAGCAGTTCTTC. Full variable domain (remainder filled in from reference TRBV28 and TRBJ2-1): DVKVTQSSRYLVKRTGEKVFLECVQDMDHENMFWYRQDPGLGLRLIYFSYDVKMKEKGDIPEGYSVSREKKERFSLILESASTNQTSMYLCASSTGGPYNEQFFGPGTRLTVL.